Below, 32 T cell receptor beta chains from the same sample are listed, as sequenced in a study of T-cell reconstitution after alpha-beta-depleted transplantation in children (dated by TCRdb to 2016 to 2017). Taken with the paper, the label for time point translates to: day 60 (about 2 months) after transplantation. The treatment or condition label of this sample denotes: allogeneic hematopoietic cell transplantation with graft depleted of TCRalphabeta T cells and CD19 B cells. The library was made by PCR. Reads for this sample came from an Illumina HiSeq 2500. To normalize quantification of the TCRbeta repertoire, the TCR libraries were built with molecular barcoding that relied on unique molecular identifiers. In-frame beta chains were kept once TCRdb had trimmed the public reads at Q25 with fastp and called clones with MiXCR. Identical CDR3 proteins give one entry, which carries the most common genes and DNA. For this sample the table gives over 45,000 distinct CDR3 sequences, of which about 5.7% were detected only once. 30% of the sample rests with the top ten.

The starting material was PBMCs, mostly from graft donor cells, obtained 60 days after TCRalphabeta/CD19-depleted stem cell transplant. These receptors all come from a female patient between 2 and 15 years old who had a stem cell transplant for aplastic anemia, so the T cells may come from the graft donor.

This clonotype was seen repeatedly, ten times or more. The chain is built from TRBV20-1 and TRBJ2-1, with D possibly being TRBD2 (7 bases). The CDR3 is 14 residues long. In germline, CDR1 is DFQATT, CDR2 SNEGSKA (reference sequence). Deletions cut 6 bases from V and 7 bases from J, with 19 bases between. The CDR3 here is CSAEGGVVANEQFF. CDR3 DNA sequence: TGCAGTGCGGAAGGGGGGGTCGTTGCAAATGAGCAGTTCTTC.

In its sample, this clonotype was seen many times. The chain links TRBV6-1 to TRBJ2-1; TRBD1 aligns across 8 bases. This CDR3 spans 16 amino acids. Germline CDR1 MNHNS, CDR2 SASEGT. Losses at the gene ends were 2 bases for V and 1 base for J; bases not matched to a gene: 4. CDR3 DNA: TGTGCCAGCAGTGAAACAGGGGGTAGTTCCTACAATGAGCAGTTCTTC. Its translation is CASSETGGSSYNEQFF.

This clonotype was seen many times. The V call is TRBV12-3 or TRBV12-4, the J call TRBJ2-7; the D gene could be TRBD1 or TRBD2 (5 bases each). The CDR3 contains 13 residues. Trimming removed 6 bases from V and 3 bases from J, with 12 bases in between. This CDR3 reads CASSPRGVYEQYF. CDR3 nucleotides: TGTGCCAGCAGCCCCCGAGGGGTCTACGAGCAGTACTTC.

This chain links TRBV7-2 with TRBJ2-4; 8 bases line up with TRBD1. The V segment lost 4 bases and the J segment 7 bases; nucleotides outside the gene matches: 18. Per the germline V gene, CDR1 is SGHTA and CDR2 is FQGNSA. The CDR3 sequence is 18 residues long. CDR3 in amino acids: CASSSPNGRQGLRNIQYF. As DNA, the CDR3 is TGTGCCAGCAGCTCCCCGAACGGTAGACAGGGGCTGAGGAACATTCAGTACTTC.

This clonotype was counted at least ten times. The V call is TRBV5-6, the J call TRBJ2-4; 8 bases fit TRBD1. This CDR3 has 13 amino acids. Germline V gene data show CDR1 as SGHDT and CDR2 as YYEEEE. V dropped 4 bases and J dropped 7; count of bases not matched to a gene: 4. The DNA for the CDR3 is TGTGCCAGCAGCAAGGACAGGGTCAACATTCAGTACTTC. Encoded protein: CASSKDRVNIQYF.

The genes are TRBV5-5 and TRBJ1-5; D is unresolved. The CDR3 is made up of 15 amino acids. CDR1 and CDR2 from the germline V gene are SGHKS and YYEKEE (reference sequence). Trimming pared 0 bases from V and 1 base from J, leaving 8 bases between. The CDR3 region has the DNA TGTGCCAGCAGCTTGGGAGGCATAAGCAATCAGCCCCAGCATTTT. Translation gives CASSLGGISNQPQHF.

The sample holds a few counts of this clonotype. The rearrangement joins TRBV28 to TRBJ2-4, with D perhaps matching TRBD2 (5 bases). Germline V lookup: CDR1 MDHEN, CDR2 SYDVKM. The CDR3 is 15 amino acids. V lost 6 bases and J lost 4, with 16 bases in between. CDR3 bases: TGTGCCAGCAGCCAGCCGAGGGCGGTAAAAAACATTCAGTACTTC. Encoded protein: CASSQPRAVKNIQYF.

This clonotype has ten or more counts. The V gene is TRBV24-1, the J gene TRBJ2-2; unclear D gene. CDR1 is KGHDR, CDR2 SFDVKD, per germline. V lost 1 base and J 6 bases, leaving 11 bases between the germline ends. The CDR3 contains 15 residues. Here the CDR3 DNA reads TGTGCCACCAGTGATTTCACGGGTGCGGCCGGGGAGCTGTTTTTT. Protein: CATSDFTGAAGELFF.

This clonotype was observed many times. The rearrangement links TRBV24-1 to TRBJ2-3; D gene unclear. The germline CDR1 and CDR2 sequences are KGHDR and SFDVKD. V gave up 7 bases and J gave up 3 bases, with 4 bases separating them. This CDR3 contains 11 residues. CDR3 loop: CATRQTDTQYF. CDR3 DNA sequence: TGTGCCACCAGACAAACAGATACGCAGTATTTT.

The rearrangement uses TRBV12-3 or TRBV12-4 and TRBJ2-4; the D call may be TRBD1 or TRBD2 (6 bases each). The V end was cut by 4 bases, the J end by 1 base, with 17 bases between. This CDR3 is 17 amino acids long. CDR3 residues: CASSYAGGATAKNIQYF. CDR3 bases: TGTGCCAGCAGTTACGCCGGGGGCGCAACGGCCAAAAACATTCAGTACTTC.

This clonotype was picked up many times. The gene calls are TRBV2 and TRBJ2-1; D might be TRBD1 (6 bases). V lost 1 base, J lost 7 bases, and 26 bases lay in between. The CDR3 is 19 amino acids. Germline V gives CDR1 SNHLY, CDR2 FYNNEI. CDR3 DNA sequence: TGTGCCAGCAGTGAAGGAATAGACAGGTTGGACTGGGGATGGAATGAGCAGTTCTTC. This gives the protein CASSEGIDRLDWGWNEQFF.

For the CDR3, the DNA is TGTGCCAGCAACGGGGAGGGGGGGGAGACCCAGTACTTC. It is translated as CASNGEGGETQYF. The rearrangement joins TRBV2 to TRBJ2-5; TRBD2 might be the D (7 bases). From germline, CDR1 is SNHLY and CDR2 FYNNEI. Between the trimmed V and J ends, which lost 7 bases and 5 bases, there was a span of 14 bases. This CDR3 spans 13 amino acids.

This clonotype was observed at least ten times. This sequence joins TRBV20-1 and TRBJ1-2; D not resolved. Looked up from germline, CDR1 is DFQATT and CDR2 is SNEGSKA (reference sequence). The CDR3 is made up of 13 amino acids. V lost 3 bases and J lost 2, with 10 bases in between. The CDR3 nucleotides read TGCAGTGCTAGTGGGCCGGGGAACTATGGCTACACCTTC. This sequence encodes CSASGPGNYGYTF.

This clonotype was detected ten times or more. This chain links TRBV28 with TRBJ2-2; TRBD2 matches at 11 bases. The CDR3 is made up of 18 amino acids. CDR1 and CDR2 (germline): MDHEN, SYDVKM. Losses at the gene ends were 5 bases for V and 3 bases for J; bases not matched to a gene: 11. The CDR3: CASSPIAGGRYDTGELFF. CDR3 bases: TGTGCCAGCAGTCCTATAGCGGGAGGGCGGTATGACACCGGGGAGCTGTTTTTT.

The chain is built from TRBV5-1 and TRBJ2-1; maybe TRBD1 (5 bases). This CDR3 region has 14 residues. The germline V gene has CDR1 SGHRS and CDR2 YFSETQ. Trimming removed 0 bases from V and 8 bases from J, with 12 bases in between. CDR3: CASSLGTLRDEQFF. The CDR3 DNA reads TGCGCCAGCAGCTTGGGGACACTTAGGGATGAGCAGTTCTTC.

Concerning this clonotype itself: At one end the junction does not follow the germline gene, possibly because of a read error. This chain connects TRBV10-3 to TRBJ2-3; 12 bases match TRBD2. The CDR3 has 18 residues. CDR1 and CDR2 (germline): ENHRY, SYGVKD. In DNA form, the CDR3 reads TGTGACATCAGTATGGGGCTAGCGGGGGGGCCGGGCACAGATACGCAGTATTTT. Its protein product is CDISMGLAGGPGTDTQYF.

This clonotype was detected a few times. V is TRBV11-2 and J is TRBJ2-2; D may be TRBD2 (5 bases). This CDR3 is 14 amino acids long. Per the germline V gene, CDR1 is SGHAT and CDR2 is FQNNGV. V lost 4 bases to trimming and J lost 7 bases, with 13 bases between them. The CDR3 region is CASSSQSSGGELFF. DNA for the CDR3: TGTGCCAGCAGCTCCCAGTCCAGCGGCGGGGAGCTGTTTTTT.

In its sample, this clonotype was seen many times. The rearrangement links TRBV5-6 to TRBJ2-1, with 12 bases aligning to TRBD2. Trimming removed 3 bases from V and 2 bases from J; junction bases left unmatched: 3. Germline CDR1 reads SGHDT; CDR2 reads YYEEEE. CDR3 length: 16 amino acids. In DNA form, the CDR3 reads TGTGCCAGCAGCTCCCGACTAGCGGGAGCCTACAATGAGCAGTTCTTC. Its translation is CASSSRLAGAYNEQFF.

This clonotype is deemed medium-sized. The V and J genes are TRBV20-1 and TRBJ2-3; D possibly corresponds to TRBD2 (6 bases). V lost 4 bases and J 4 bases, leaving 18 bases between the germline ends. Germline CDR1 DFQATT, CDR2 SNEGSKA (reference sequence). The CDR3 consists of 15 residues. CDR3 nucleotide sequence: TGCAGTGCTATCATCACTAGCCCGAGGGCAGATACGCAGTATTTT. It specifies CSAIITSPRADTQYF.

This clonotype has a count of ten or more. The chain uses TRBV29-1 and TRBJ2-3; 10 bases map to TRBD1. The ends lost 3 bases at V and 4 bases at J; junction bases unmatched: 10. Germline-derived CDR1 and CDR2 are SQVTM and ANQGSEA. CDR3 length: 16 residues. The CDR3, as DNA: TGCAGCGTTGAGGGTCCCGGGACAGGGGACCCAGATACGCAGTATTTT. This gives the protein CSVEGPGTGDPDTQYF.

The rearrangement joins TRBV3-1 to TRBJ2-6; 10 bases map to TRBD1. This CDR3 contains 19 residues. The junction had 7 bases not matched to a gene; V was cut back by 2 bases and J by 0 bases. CDR1 is LGHDT, CDR2 YNNKEL, per germline (reference sequence). The CDR3 spells CASSQPLGQGSSGANVLTF. DNA for the CDR3: TGTGCCAGCAGCCAACCCCTGGGACAGGGGAGCTCTGGGGCCAACGTCCTGACTTTC.

This clonotype came up a few times. J is TRBJ2-5 and V is TRBV6-4, with D hard to call. Germline CDR1 is MRHNA and CDR2 is SNTAGT. V was cut by 2 bases and J by 3 bases, with 7 bases left in between. The CDR3 covers 13 residues. CDR3: CASSDHAEETQYF. CDR3 sequence (DNA): TGTGCCAGCAGTGACCACGCGGAAGAGACCCAGTACTTC.

This clonotype was recorded at least ten times. This chain connects TRBV12-3 or TRBV12-4 to TRBJ1-4; TRBD1 is a possible D gene (6 bases). The CDR3 length is 15 residues. Between the trimmed V and J ends, which lost 8 bases and 5 bases, there was a span of 18 bases. The CDR3 coding sequence is TGTGCCAGCGGCATAGGGGGGGCAGACAATGAAAAACTGTTTTTT. Translation gives CASGIGGADNEKLFF.

This clonotype was picked up many times. The chain links TRBV5-1 to TRBJ2-7, with D perhaps TRBD1 (6 bases). Germline V gene sequence: CDR1 SGHRS, CDR2 YFSETQ. CDR3 length: 15 amino acids. Trimming left V 0 bases short and J 0 bases short, with 10 bases between. CDR3 loop: CASSLAQGSSYEQYF. CDR3 bases: TGCGCCAGCAGCTTGGCGCAGGGGAGCTCCTACGAGCAGTACTTC.

This clonotype was counted ten times or more. The chain is built from TRBV5-1 and TRBJ2-5; no reliable D call. CDR3 size: 11 residues. The germline CDR1 and CDR2 sequences are SGHRS and YFSETQ. V was trimmed by 4 bases and J by 5 bases, leaving 6 bases between them. CDR3 residues: CASSIEETQYF. The CDR3 region has the DNA TGCGCCAGCAGCATCGAGGAGACCCAGTACTTC.

The chain joins TRBV7-2 to TRBJ2-1; 8 bases are shared with TRBD2. V shed 3 bases, J shed 2 bases, and the junction held 6 bases outside the gene matches. This CDR3 comprises 16 residues. Germline-derived CDR1 and CDR2 are SGHTA and FQGNSA. CDR3 sequence (DNA): TGTGCCAGCAGCTTGATACTAGCGGAACCCTACAATGAGCAGTTCTTC. Translated: CASSLILAEPYNEQFF.

This clonotype was counted ten times or more. The chain couples TRBV12-3 or TRBV12-4 to TRBJ2-2; maybe TRBD1 (7 bases). Trimming pared 9 bases from V and 5 bases from J, leaving 16 bases between. The CDR3 sequence is 14 residues long. The CDR3: CASGGGGSTGELFF. The CDR3 bases are TGTGCCAGTGGAGGGGGCGGGTCTACCGGGGAGCTGTTTTTT.

In this sample, this clonotype turned up many times. V is TRBV6-1 and J is TRBJ2-7; no reliable D call. The CDR3 is 14 amino acids. The germline V and J ends were trimmed by 5 bases and 1 base, with 12 bases remaining between them. Germline V gives CDR1 MNHNS, CDR2 SASEGT. The CDR3 here is CASSPRPESYEQYF. CDR3 sequence (DNA): TGTGCCAGCAGTCCTCGGCCCGAATCCTACGAGCAGTACTTC.

This clonotype showed up many times. V is TRBV9 and J is TRBJ2-1; possible D gene TRBD2, 6 bases. V lost 3 bases and J lost 0, with 16 bases in between. The CDR3 has 17 amino acids. The germline CDR1 and CDR2 sequences are SGDLS and YYNGEE. The CDR3 region is CASSDPRESSSYNEQFF. The DNA for the CDR3 is TGTGCCAGCAGCGACCCTCGGGAGAGTAGCTCCTACAATGAGCAGTTCTTC.

This clonotype was seen at least ten times. This sequence joins TRBV12-3 or TRBV12-4 and TRBJ2-1; 15 nucleotides agree with TRBD2. CDR3 size: 17 residues. The trim removed 7 bases at V and 0 bases at J, leaving 4 bases unmatched. The CDR3 protein is CASNPGLAGGSYNEQFF. CDR3 bases: TGTGCCAGCAATCCGGGACTAGCGGGGGGCTCCTACAATGAGCAGTTCTTC.

This clonotype was found many times. The V and J genes are TRBV7-3 and TRBJ2-3, with TRBD2 matching 8 bases. V trimming: 4 bases; J trimming: 3 bases; junction bases outside the gene matches: 6. Looked up from germline, CDR1 is SGHTA and CDR2 is FQGTGA. This CDR3 has 15 residues. CDR3 nucleotide sequence: TGTGCCAGCAGCTGGGGACTAGGCGGGACAGATACGCAGTATTTT. Protein product: CASSWGLGGTDTQYF. The full variable domain, completed using reference TRBV7-3 and TRBJ2-3, is GAGVSQTPSNKVTEKGKYVELRCDPISGHTALYWYRQSLGQGPEFLIYFQGTGAADDSGLPNDRFFAVRPEGSVSTLKIQRTERGDSAVYLCASSWGLGGTDTQYFGPGTRLTVL.

This clonotype was picked up many times. The rearrangement links TRBV5-1 to TRBJ2-7; D unresolved. The V gene lost 4 bases and the J gene lost 6 bases, with 14 bases spanning the gap. The CDR3 has 13 residues. The V gene's germline CDR1 is SGHRS and CDR2 YFSETQ. The CDR3 nucleotides are TGCGCCAGCAGCGCGGACGGTCTCGGCGAGCAGTACTTC. This translates into CASSADGLGEQYF.